These 28 T cell receptor beta chains came from one sample sequenced in a study of lymphopenia after photon versus proton radiotherapy. Sequencing used immunoSEQ multiplex PCR; TCRdb keeps in-frame clones, though not all of them. Of about 14,000 clones listed, 82% are singletons. The sequencing used peripheral blood, collected from a patient treated with photon-based radiotherapy. These receptors all come from a man in his forties or fifties with gastric cancer.

V is TRBV10-1 and J is TRBJ1-3; perhaps TRBD1 as D (6 bases). The V gene lost 4 bases and the J gene lost 0 bases, with 19 bases spanning the gap. CDR3 length: 18 residues. Per the germline V gene, CDR1 is WNHNN and CDR2 is SYGVQD (reference sequence). For the CDR3, the DNA is TGCGCCAGCAGTGCCGGGGGGCTCCAGCGGATCTCTGGAAACACCATATATTTT. Protein product: CASSAGGLQRISGNTIYF.

V is TRBV11-2 and J is TRBJ2-7; D not certain. V was cut by 0 bases and J by 1 base, with 1 base left in between. The V gene's germline CDR1 is SGHAT and CDR2 FQNNGV. This CDR3 comprises 12 residues. The CDR3 nucleotides read TGTGCCAGCAGCTTAGATTCCTACGAGCAGTACGTC. It specifies CASSLDSYEQYV.

The gene calls are TRBV12-5 and TRBJ2-2, with D uncertain. Trimming removed 7 bases from V and 3 bases from J, with 12 bases in between. CDR3 length: 14 residues. CDR1 is LGHNT, CDR2 FRNRAP, per germline. CDR3 bases: TGTGCTAGTGTGGAAGAGCTTTACACCGGGGAGCTGTTTTTT. It codes for CASVEELYTGELFF.

This chain links TRBV7-8 with TRBJ2-2; D may be TRBD2 (6 bases). Germline V CDR1 and CDR2: SGHVS, FQNEAQ. The germline V and J ends were trimmed by 5 bases and 8 bases, with 6 bases remaining between them. The CDR3 has 11 amino acids. CDR3: CASSRGGELFF. CDR3 bases: TGTGCCAGCAGCCGGGGGGGGGAGCTGTTTTTT. Full variable domain (remainder filled in from reference TRBV7-8 and TRBJ2-2): GAGVSQSPRYKVAKRGQDVALRCDPISGHVSLFWYQQALGQGPEFLTYFQNEAQLDKSGLPSDRFFAERPEGSVSTLKIQRTQQEDSAVYLCASSRGGELFFGEGSRLTVL.

The chain joins TRBV6-6 to TRBJ2-5; 11 nucleotides agree with TRBD2. This CDR3 is 16 amino acids long. J gave up 5 bases and V 6 bases, and 11 bases lay outside the gene matches. Per germline, CDR1 MNHNY and CDR2 SVGAGI (reference sequence). The CDR3 loop reads CASRPPTSGNHETQYF. CDR3 bases: TGTGCCAGCAGGCCCCCGACTAGCGGGAATCACGAGACCCAGTACTTC.

The V call is TRBV5-1, the J call TRBJ2-2, with unresolved D. Per the germline V gene, CDR1 is SGHRS and CDR2 is YFSETQ. Trimming removed 2 bases from V and 7 bases from J, with 9 bases in between. The CDR3 totals 13 residues. The CDR3 loop is CASSFRVGGELFF. The CDR3 nucleotides are TGCGCCAGCAGCTTTCGGGTGGGCGGGGAGCTGTTTTTT.

The gene calls are TRBV6-5 and TRBJ2-4, with D hard to call. The CDR3 contains 13 residues. The V gene lost 6 bases and the J gene lost 6 bases, with 12 bases spanning the gap. Germline-derived CDR1 and CDR2 are MNHEY and SVGAGI. CDR3 in amino acids: CASSPTGGNIQYF. CDR3 DNA sequence: TGTGCCAGCAGCCCTACGGGTGGAAACATTCAGTACTTC.

J is TRBJ2-2 and V is TRBV7-2; D could derive from TRBD1 or TRBD2 (6 bases each). The V gene lost 6 bases and the J gene lost 6 bases, with 23 bases spanning the gap. The CDR3 runs to 17 residues. Germline values: CDR1 SGHTA, CDR2 FQGNSA. DNA of the CDR3: TGTGCCAGCAGGGAAGGGAGGAGGGGGGCCCTTGCCGGGGAGCTGTTTTTT. Its translation: CASREGRRGALAGELFF.

In DNA form, the CDR3 reads TGTGCCATCAGTGAGGGGGCGGGGGGATACGAGCAGTACGTC. It yields the protein CAISEGAGGYEQYV. The J gene is TRBJ2-7, the V gene TRBV10-3; 8 bases are shared with TRBD2. This CDR3 has 14 residues. Germline-derived CDR1 and CDR2 are ENHRY and SYGVKD. Trimming took 2 bases from V and 4 from J; bases not matched to a gene: 4.

This clone has just a few counts. The chain couples TRBV9 to TRBJ2-5; tentative D call: TRBD1 (6 bases). Germline assignment: CDR1 SGDLS and CDR2 YYNGEE. The CDR3 length is 14 residues. The V gene lost 0 bases and the J gene lost 5 bases, with 11 bases spanning the gap. The CDR3 bases are TGTGCCAGCAGCGTAGGCGGACAGCGGGAGACCCAGTACTTC. It is translated as CASSVGGQRETQYF.

The genes are TRBV7-9 and TRBJ2-7; TRBD1 aligns across 8 bases. Germline V gene sequence: CDR1 SEHNR, CDR2 FQNEAQ (reference sequence). This CDR3 comprises 13 residues. The V gene end was trimmed by 7 bases and the J gene end by 1 base; junction bases not matched to a gene: 3. CDR3 in amino acids: CASTGQGSYEQYV. The CDR3 coding sequence is TGTGCCAGCACCGGACAGGGTTCCTACGAGCAGTACGTC.

This chain uses TRBV7-2 with TRBJ2-5; D gene unclear. Looked up from germline, CDR1 is SGHTA and CDR2 is FQGNSA. CDR3 size: 11 residues. V was trimmed by 2 bases and J by 4 bases, leaving 2 bases between them. Written as DNA, the CDR3 is TGTGCCAGCAGCTTACTAGAGACCCAGTACTTC. This codes for CASSLLETQYF.

The chain uses TRBV6-6 and TRBJ1-5; the D gene is possibly TRBD1 (6 bases). This CDR3 has 16 amino acids. Germline CDR1 MNHNY, CDR2 SVGAGI (reference sequence). V was shortened by 0 bases and J by 0 bases, with 9 bases between the two germline ends. This chain's CDR3 is CASSYSGQNSNQPQHF. CDR3 sequence (DNA): TGTGCCAGCAGTTACTCTGGACAGAATAGCAATCAGCCCCAGCATTTT.

The chain recombines TRBV19 with TRBJ1-1; a weak D match, TRBD1 (5 bases). Germline CDR1 is LNHDA and CDR2 is SQIVND (reference sequence). V lost 7 bases and J 1 base, leaving 13 bases between the germline ends. This CDR3 region has 14 residues. The CDR3, as DNA: TGTGCCAGTACCCCGGGACGGGGGAACACTGAAGCTTTCTTT. Its protein is CASTPGRGNTEAFF.

This chain joins TRBV2 and TRBJ2-3; perhaps TRBD2 as D (5 bases). Trimming removed 6 bases from V and 0 bases from J, with 10 bases in between. The CDR3 contains 14 residues. CDR1 is SNHLY and CDR2 is FYNNEI in the germline V gene. The CDR3, as DNA: TGTGCCAGCAGATGGACTCATAGCACAGATACGCAGTATTTT. Protein: CASRWTHSTDTQYF.

This chain links TRBV11-2 with TRBJ1-6; D is perhaps TRBD1 (6 bases). Germline CDR1 reads SGHAT; CDR2 reads FQNNGV. V was cut by 4 bases and J by 10 bases, with 20 bases left in between. This CDR3 spans 16 amino acids. CDR3 residues: CASSSLKGGAGSPLHF. In DNA form, the CDR3 reads TGTGCCAGCAGCTCGCTAAAGGGGGGGGCAGGGTCACCCCTCCACTTT. Combining the CDR3 with reference TRBV11-2 and TRBJ1-6 gives the whole variable domain EAGVAQSPRYKIIEKRQSVAFWCNPISGHATLYWYQQILGQGPKLLIQFQNNGVVDDSQLPKDRFSAERLKGVDSTLKIQPAKLEDSAVYLCASSSLKGGAGSPLHFGNGTRLTVT.

The chain is built from TRBV20-1 and TRBJ1-2; no clear D gene. The CDR3 is 11 amino acids. The V gene's germline CDR1 is DFQATT and CDR2 SNEGSKA (reference sequence). V gave up 5 bases and J gave up 4 bases, with 8 bases separating them. This CDR3 reads CSAPRSYGYTF. As DNA, the CDR3 is TGCAGTGCTCCCAGGTCCTATGGCTACACCTTC.

The genes are TRBV30 and TRBJ1-6; D is ambiguous. V lost 5 bases and J lost 14, with 10 bases in between. The CDR3 contains 10 residues. Germline-derived CDR1 and CDR2 are GTSNPN and SVGIG (reference sequence). CDR3 amino acids: CAWGGGSLHF. DNA of the CDR3: TGTGCCTGGGGAGGTGGATCCCTCCACTTT.

The chain uses TRBV4-1 and TRBJ1-2; D uncertain. Germline CDR1 is MGHRA and CDR2 is YSYEKL. The V and J ends lost 0 bases and 2 bases respectively, with 4 bases between them. This CDR3 region has 13 residues. The CDR3 region has the DNA TGCGCCAGCAGCCAAGAAGGGAACTATGGCTACACCTTC. Residues: CASSQEGNYGYTF.

The V call is TRBV7-3, the J call TRBJ1-2; D possibly corresponds to TRBD1 (5 bases). CDR1 and CDR2 from the germline V gene are SGHTA and FQGTGA. The CDR3 runs 13 residues. Between the trimmed V and J ends, which lost 3 bases and 2 bases, there was a span of 7 bases. In DNA, the CDR3 is TGTGCCAGCAGCTTCGGGGGAAACTATGGCTACACCTTC. This gives the protein CASSFGGNYGYTF.

The rearrangement links TRBV27 to TRBJ1-2; 9 nucleotides align to TRBD1. The CDR3 is 14 residues long. V lost 6 bases, J lost 5 bases, and 7 bases stayed unmatched. The germline gives CDR1 MNHEY, CDR2 SMNVEV (reference sequence). CDR3 residues: CASRNRGLHYGYTF. The CDR3 bases are TGTGCCAGCAGGAACAGGGGGCTACATTATGGCTACACCTTC.

The chain employs TRBV30 and TRBJ1-5, with TRBD1 matching over 8 bases. The CDR3 is 15 residues long. Germline V lookup: CDR1 GTSNPN, CDR2 SVGIG (reference sequence). J was trimmed by 7 bases and V by 4 bases; bases with no gene match: 12. The CDR3 loop reads CAWNQGARDGQPQHF. The CDR3 DNA reads TGTGCCTGGAATCAGGGGGCGAGGGATGGGCAGCCCCAGCATTTT.

The V and J genes are TRBV16 and TRBJ2-3; possibly TRBD1 for D (6 bases). V lost 2 bases and J lost 4, with 10 bases in between. The CDR3 spans 14 residues. CDR1 is KGHSY and CDR2 is FQNENV in the germline V gene. For the CDR3, the DNA is TGTGCCAGCAGCCAAAGACAGGTCTCAGATACGCAGTATTTT. It yields the protein CASSQRQVSDTQYF.

The chain combines TRBV11-1 with TRBJ1-6; D is possibly TRBD1 (5 bases). V dropped 3 bases and J dropped 6 bases, with 9 bases sitting between them. Germline CDR1 is SGHAT and CDR2 is FQDESV (reference sequence). The CDR3 totals 14 residues. CDR3 amino acids: CASSLRGSNSPLHF. The CDR3 DNA is TGTGCCAGCAGCTTGAGGGGAAGTAATTCACCCCTCCACTTT. The whole variable domain, filled in from reference TRBV11-1 and TRBJ1-6, reads EAEVAQSPRYKITEKSQAVAFWCDPISGHATLYWYRQILGQGPELLVQFQDESVVDDSQLPKDRFSAERLKGVDSTLKIQPAELGDSAMYLCASSLRGSNSPLHFGNGTRLTVT.

The chain recombines TRBV6-5 with TRBJ2-2, with D possibly matching TRBD1 (6 bases). The germline V and J ends were trimmed by 6 bases and 6 bases, with 11 bases remaining between them. The CDR3 covers 13 residues. Per the germline V gene, CDR1 is MNHEY and CDR2 is SVGAGI. CDR3 sequence (DNA): TGTGCCAGCAGAAGTAGGGGGTCCGGGGAGCTGTTTTTT. Its translation: CASRSRGSGELFF.

The sample holds a few counts of this clone. The rearrangement uses TRBV7-6 and TRBJ2-7, with D tentatively TRBD1 or TRBD2 (5 bases each). The CDR3 length is 14 residues. Germline V gives CDR1 SGHVS, CDR2 FNYEAQ. Trimming stripped 3 bases from V and 5 bases from J, with 14 bases between. CDR3 sequence: CASSLLSRDHEQYF. CDR3 coding DNA: TGTGCCAGCAGCTTGCTCAGCCGGGACCACGAGCAGTACTTC.

The gene calls are TRBV5-8 and TRBJ2-1, with D hard to call. The germline CDR1 and CDR2 sequences are SGHTS and YDEGEE. The germline V and J ends were trimmed by 3 bases and 6 bases, with 13 bases remaining between them. This CDR3 spans 14 amino acids. The CDR3 region is CASSWVSALNEQFF. The CDR3 DNA follows: TGTGCCAGCAGCTGGGTTTCTGCGCTCAATGAGCAGTTCTTC. Full variable domain (outside the CDR3, taken from reference TRBV5-8 and TRBJ2-1): EAGVTQSPTHLIKTRGQQATLRCSPISGHTSVYWYQQALGLGLQFLLWYDEGEERNRGNFPPRFSGRQFPNYSSELNVNALELEDSALYLCASSWVSALNEQFFGPGTRLTVL.

J is TRBJ1-6 and V is TRBV19, with D unclear. V lost 3 bases, J lost 8 bases, and 8 bases lay in between. CDR1 is LNHDA, CDR2 SQIVND, per germline (reference sequence). The length of the CDR3 is 13 residues. In DNA form, the CDR3 reads TGTGCCAGTAGTATGGGCAGTTATTCACCCCTCCACTTT. Residues: CASSMGSYSPLHF.